This TCR beta chain was documented in a study of blood T cell repertoires in COVID-19. Study information: PBMCs, B-cell-depleted T cells, or T cells provided the cDNA or gDNA that made up the material.

Participants spanned ages about 18 to 90 years and resided in roughly 22 US areas. Clinical histories supplied by participants themselves formed the basis of cohort assignment. TCRdb's copy holds only in-frame clones and misses some; the assay was immunoSEQ multiplex PCR. The data hold 150,000 to 200,000 clones, with about 77% observed a single time. Trimming at V came to 1 base and at J to 0 bases, leaving 3 bases not matched to a gene. The germline CDR1 and CDR2 sequences are LNHDA and SQIVND (reference sequence). The CDR3 spans 17 residues. The clonotype comes from a woman between 45 and 60 years old with acute COVID-19. V and J are TRBV19 and TRBJ2-6, with TRBD1 matching 7 bases. Sequencing used PBMCs or T cells enriched from blood (not recorded which). Here the CDR3 reads CASSIAGQTSGANVLTF. In DNA, the CDR3 is TGTGCCAGTAGTATAGCGGGACAGACCTCTGGGGCCAACGTCCTGACTTTC.